The source of this TCR beta chain is a study of OX40 agonist ivuxolimab in advanced cancers. Germline V CDR1 and CDR2: SGHAT, FQDESV (reference sequence). The CDR3 is made up of 16 amino acids. J gave up 1 base and V 3 bases, and 1 base lay outside the gene matches. The method was immunoSEQ multiplex PCR; TCRdb's version includes in-frame clones alone and lacks a portion of them. The top ten clones hold under 3.5% of a sample with around 68,000 clones, about nine tenths of them seen once. Sequenced material: CD4+ or CD8+ T cells sorted from blood, taken in a trial of the OX40 agonist ivuxolimab. This sequence joins TRBV11-1 and TRBJ2-2; 11 nucleotides agree with TRBD2. The receptor was isolated from an adult with an advanced solid tumor such as melanoma, head and neck, liver or kidney cancer. This CDR3 reads CASSFTSGGNTGELFF. In nucleotides, the CDR3 is TGTGCCAGCAGCTTTACTAGCGGGGGGAACACCGGGGAGCTGTTTTTT.